This record looks at one T cell receptor (beta chain) sequence and its context. Its target is not known. The PCR used 60 V beta and 13 J beta primers. Profiled with immunoSEQ multiplex PCR; TCRdb holds only in-frame clones, not every one. This table has 90,000 to 140,000 clones, 90% appearing once. The source of the sample is a study of glioma-infiltrating T cells after dendritic cell vaccination. For the study at large: Between 2003 and 2012, patients got autologous tumor lysate-pulsed dendritic cell vaccines. Study conclusions and caveats: The cohort had few patients with full blood and tumor sets.

Time point reported: after dendritic cell vaccination, including at tumor progression/relapse. Blood PBMC samples: pre-vaccination, two weeks post third vaccination, and at tumor progression. This CDR3 spans 13 amino acids. V shed 5 bases and J shed 4 bases, with 11 bases lying between them. The V gene's germline CDR1 is SNHLY and CDR2 FYNNEI. The rearrangement links TRBV2 to TRBJ1-1; possible D gene TRBD1, 6 bases. This receptor was obtained from a human donor with glioblastoma. The sample in question was blood, obtained after dendritic cell vaccination. In DNA, the CDR3 is TGTGCCAGCAGTACAGGGTCGGCCACTGAAGCTTTCTTT. Its protein is CASSTGSATEAFF.